This entry concerns a single T cell receptor (beta chain). The data belong to a study of blood T cell repertoires in COVID-19. Participants' reported clinical history set cohort assignment. The data were produced by immunoSEQ multiplex PCR, yet TCRdb's version contains in-frame clones alone and is incomplete. The sample lists fewer than 250,000 clones; almost 85% were seen once. Material: PBMCs or T cells enriched from blood (not recorded which). The sequence derives from a woman aged 45-65 years with acute COVID-19.

CDR3 nucleotides: TGCAGCGTTGTTAGCACTGAAGCTTTCTTT. This encodes CSVVSTEAFF. This sequence joins TRBV29-1 and TRBJ1-1; no firm D call. V was trimmed by 4 bases and J by 4 bases, leaving 4 bases between them. The CDR3 is made up of 10 amino acids. Germline loops: CDR1 SQVTM, CDR2 ANQGSEA.